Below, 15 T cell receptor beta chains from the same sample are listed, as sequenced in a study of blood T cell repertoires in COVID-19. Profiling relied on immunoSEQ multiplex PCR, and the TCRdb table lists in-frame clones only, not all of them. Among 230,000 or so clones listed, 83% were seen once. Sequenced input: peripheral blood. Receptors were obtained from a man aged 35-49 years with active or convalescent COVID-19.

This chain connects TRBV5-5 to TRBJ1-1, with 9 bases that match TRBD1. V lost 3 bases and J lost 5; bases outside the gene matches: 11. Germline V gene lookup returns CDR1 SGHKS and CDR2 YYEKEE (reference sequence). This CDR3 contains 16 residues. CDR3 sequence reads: CASSSGMGQGETEAFF. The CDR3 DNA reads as TGTGCCAGCAGCTCGGGTATGGGACAGGGAGAGACTGAAGCTTTCTTT. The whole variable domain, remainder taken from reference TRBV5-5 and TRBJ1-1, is DAGVTQSPTHLIKTRGQQVTLRCSPISGHKSVSWYQQVLGQGPQFIFQYYEKEERGRGNFPDRFSARQFPNYSSELNVNALLLGDSALYLCASSSGMGQGETEAFFGQGTRLTVV.

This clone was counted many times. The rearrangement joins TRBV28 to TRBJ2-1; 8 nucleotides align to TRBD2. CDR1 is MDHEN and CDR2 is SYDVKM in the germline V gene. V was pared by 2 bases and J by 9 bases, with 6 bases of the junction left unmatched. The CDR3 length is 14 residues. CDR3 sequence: CASSLGRGDTEQFF. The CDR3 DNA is TGTGCCAGCAGTTTAGGGCGGGGGGATACTGAGCAGTTCTTC.

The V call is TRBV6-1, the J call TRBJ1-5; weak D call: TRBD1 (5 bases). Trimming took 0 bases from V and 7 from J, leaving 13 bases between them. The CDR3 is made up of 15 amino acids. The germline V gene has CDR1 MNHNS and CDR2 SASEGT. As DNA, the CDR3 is TGTGCCAGCAGTGAAGCTCGGGGGGTCAGGCAGCCCCAGCATTTT. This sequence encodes CASSEARGVRQPQHF.

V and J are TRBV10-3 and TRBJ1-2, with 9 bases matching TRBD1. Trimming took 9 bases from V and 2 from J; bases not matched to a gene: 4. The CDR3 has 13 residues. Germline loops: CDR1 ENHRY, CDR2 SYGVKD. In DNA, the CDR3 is TGTGCCATAAAAGGACAGGGGAACTATGGCTACACCTTC. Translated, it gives CAIKGQGNYGYTF.

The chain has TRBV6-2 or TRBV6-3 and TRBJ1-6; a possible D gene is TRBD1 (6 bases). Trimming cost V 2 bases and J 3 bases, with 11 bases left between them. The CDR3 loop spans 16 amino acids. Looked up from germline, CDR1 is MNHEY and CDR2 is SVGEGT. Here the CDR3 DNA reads TGTGCCAGCAGTTACATCCGGGACATCTATAATTCACCCCTCCACTTT. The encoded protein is CASSYIRDIYNSPLHF.

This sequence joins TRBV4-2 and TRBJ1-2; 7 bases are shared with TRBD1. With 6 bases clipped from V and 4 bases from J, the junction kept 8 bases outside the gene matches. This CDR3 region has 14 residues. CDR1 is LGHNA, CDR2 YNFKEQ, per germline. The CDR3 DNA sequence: TGTGCCAGCAGTTCGACAGGGACTCTCTATGGCTACACCTTC. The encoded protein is CASSSTGTLYGYTF.

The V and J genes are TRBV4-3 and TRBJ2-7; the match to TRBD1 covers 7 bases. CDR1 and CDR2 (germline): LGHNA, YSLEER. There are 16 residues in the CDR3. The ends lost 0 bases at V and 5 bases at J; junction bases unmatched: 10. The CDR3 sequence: CASSQDGTGVRNEQYF. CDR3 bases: TGCGCCAGCAGCCAAGATGGAACAGGGGTTAGGAACGAGCAGTACTTC.

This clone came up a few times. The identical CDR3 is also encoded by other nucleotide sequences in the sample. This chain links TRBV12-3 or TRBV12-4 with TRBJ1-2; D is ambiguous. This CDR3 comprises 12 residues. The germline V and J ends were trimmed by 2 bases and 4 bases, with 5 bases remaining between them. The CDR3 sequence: CASSLTGYGYTF. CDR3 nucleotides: TGTGCCAGCAGTTTAACGGGCTATGGCTACACCTTC.

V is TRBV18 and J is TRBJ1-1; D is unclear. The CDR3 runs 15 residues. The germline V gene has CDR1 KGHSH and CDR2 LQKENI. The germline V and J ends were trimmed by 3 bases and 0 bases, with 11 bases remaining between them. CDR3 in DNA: TGTGCCAGCTCACCTACGGAGGCGATGAACACTGAAGCTTTCTTT. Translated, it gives CASSPTEAMNTEAFF. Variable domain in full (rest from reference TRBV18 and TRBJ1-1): NAGVMQNPRHLVRRRGQEARLRCSPMKGHSHVYWYRQLPEEGLKFMVYLQKENIIDESGMPKERFSAEFPKEGPSILRIQQVVRGDSAAYFCASSPTEAMNTEAFFGQGTRLTVV.

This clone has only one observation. As DNA, the CDR3 is TGTGCCAGCAGCTTAAACCCGTCGGGCACAGATACGCAGTATTTT. Protein sequence: CASSLNPSGTDTQYF. The V call is TRBV7-3, the J call TRBJ2-3; D remains ambiguous. The CDR3 consists of 15 residues. V lost 1 base to trimming and J lost 1 base, with 9 bases between them. CDR1 and CDR2 (germline): SGHTA, FQGTGA.

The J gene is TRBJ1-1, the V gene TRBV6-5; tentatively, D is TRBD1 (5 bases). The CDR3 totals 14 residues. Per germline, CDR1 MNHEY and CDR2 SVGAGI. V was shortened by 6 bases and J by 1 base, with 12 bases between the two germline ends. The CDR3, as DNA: TGTGCCAGCAGACTGACAGTGGCGAACACTGAAGCTTTCTTT. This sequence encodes CASRLTVANTEAFF.

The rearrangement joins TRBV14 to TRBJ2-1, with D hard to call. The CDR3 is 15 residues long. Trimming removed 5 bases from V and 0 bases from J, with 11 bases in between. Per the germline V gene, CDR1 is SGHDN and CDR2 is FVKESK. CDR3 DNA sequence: TGTGCCAGCAGCGCTTTTCGCGCCTCCTACAATGAGCAGTTCTTC. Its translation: CASSAFRASYNEQFF.

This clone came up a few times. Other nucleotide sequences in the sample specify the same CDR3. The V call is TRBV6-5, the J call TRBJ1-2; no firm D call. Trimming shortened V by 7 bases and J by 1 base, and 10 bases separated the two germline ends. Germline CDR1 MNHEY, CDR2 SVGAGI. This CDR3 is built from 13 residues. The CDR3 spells CASTRQDNYGYTF. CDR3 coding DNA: TGTGCCAGCACCCGACAAGATAACTATGGCTACACCTTC.

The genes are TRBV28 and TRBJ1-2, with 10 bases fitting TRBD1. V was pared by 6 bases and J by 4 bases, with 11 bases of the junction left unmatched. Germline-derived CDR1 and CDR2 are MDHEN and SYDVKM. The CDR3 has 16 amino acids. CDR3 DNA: TGTGCCAGCAGAGACACCACCGGGACAGGGGTCTATGGCTACACCTTC. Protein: CASRDTTGTGVYGYTF.

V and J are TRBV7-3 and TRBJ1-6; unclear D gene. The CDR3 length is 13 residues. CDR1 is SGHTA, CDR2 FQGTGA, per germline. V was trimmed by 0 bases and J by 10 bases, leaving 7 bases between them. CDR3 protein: CASSLTGESPLHF. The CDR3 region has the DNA TGTGCCAGCAGCTTAACGGGAGAGTCACCCCTCCACTTT.